Below are 26 T cell receptor beta chains sequenced from a single sample in a study of metastatic and nonmetastatic thyroid tumors. TCRdb reassembled clones from the PCR reads with MiXCR. This table holds 37,000 or so clones, 17% found once. Every patient underwent thyroid surgery untreated. Sequenced input: blood. The origin of the receptors is a male donor with papillary thyroid cancer or a benign thyroid nodule (not recorded which). Some clones in this sample may be carry-over from other donors' samples.

The genes are TRBV6-1 and TRBJ2-7, with 7 bases that match TRBD1. The CDR3 totals 15 residues. In germline, CDR1 is MNHNS, CDR2 SASEGT. The V gene end was trimmed by 6 bases and the J gene end by 3 bases; junction bases not matched to a gene: 11. CDR3 in amino acids: CASRQQGFGYYEQYF. The CDR3 region has the DNA TGTGCCAGCAGACAACAGGGGTTCGGGTACTACGAGCAGTACTTC.

There are many counts of this clone. In DNA, the CDR3 is TGTGCCAGCAGCCCACCACAGGGTGGGAATGAAAAACTGTTTTTT. Its protein product is CASSPPQGGNEKLFF. The chain links TRBV7-3 to TRBJ1-4; maybe TRBD1 (6 bases). Germline V gives CDR1 SGHTA, CDR2 FQGTGA. The CDR3 is made up of 15 amino acids. V lost 5 bases and J 5 bases, leaving 15 bases between the germline ends.

This clone was counted many times. The chain has TRBV6-1 and TRBJ2-5; no firm D call. The germline gives CDR1 MNHNS, CDR2 SASEGT. The length of the CDR3 is 13 residues. Deletions cut 7 bases from V and 1 base from J, with 10 bases between. CDR3 in amino acids: CASTRRLQETQYF. CDR3 sequence (DNA): TGTGCCAGCACCCGACGTCTCCAAGAGACCCAGTACTTC.

This clone was counted only a few times. The rearrangement links TRBV19 to TRBJ2-5, with D possibly TRBD2 on 6 matching bases. Trimming took off 4 bases at V and 8 bases at J, with 20 bases between the two ends. Germline V gene lookup returns CDR1 LNHDA and CDR2 SQIVND (reference sequence). This CDR3 region has 15 residues. This chain's CDR3 is CASSKGGSGQYTQYF. Here the CDR3 DNA reads TGTGCCAGTAGTAAAGGTGGTAGCGGACAATATACCCAGTACTTC.

This clone was recorded many times. The chain couples TRBV6-1 to TRBJ2-1; D gene unclear. V lost 5 bases to trimming and J lost 5 bases, with 4 bases between them. Looked up from germline, CDR1 is MNHNS and CDR2 is SASEGT. This CDR3 is built from 11 residues. The CDR3 is CASSSNNEQFF. CDR3 bases: TGTGCCAGCAGTTCCAACAATGAGCAGTTCTTC.

In its sample, this clone is medium-sized. V gene TRBV28 combines with J gene TRBJ2-7, with 14 bases lining up with TRBD2. Germline-derived CDR1 and CDR2 are MDHEN and SYDVKM. V was pared by 2 bases and J by 3 bases, with 3 bases of the junction left unmatched. The CDR3 sequence is 16 residues long. CDR3 nucleotide sequence: TGTGCCAGCAGTTTAACGGGACTAGCGGGAGTCTACGAGCAGTACTTC. It is translated as CASSLTGLAGVYEQYF.

This clone was observed at least ten times. The chain is built from TRBV11-2 and TRBJ2-6, with D hard to call. Germline V gene lookup returns CDR1 SGHAT and CDR2 FQNNGV. V was trimmed by 5 bases and J by 0 bases, leaving 2 bases between them. The CDR3 is 13 residues long. CDR3 nucleotide sequence: TGTGCCAGCAGCCTCTCTGGGGCCAACGTCCTGACTTTC. Its translation is CASSLSGANVLTF.

This clone has a handful of counts. V and J are TRBV6-1 and TRBJ1-4; 8 bases align to TRBD1. There are 13 residues in the CDR3. Per the germline V gene, CDR1 is MNHNS and CDR2 is SASEGT. The trim removed 6 bases at V and 7 bases at J, leaving 4 bases unmatched. CDR3: CASSRDRFEKLFF. As DNA, the CDR3 is TGTGCCAGCAGCCGGGACAGGTTTGAAAAACTGTTTTTT.

In this sample, this clone turned up many times. The chain carries TRBV7-8 and TRBJ2-7, with 7 bases lining up with TRBD1. Trimming cost V 5 bases and J 1 base; bases outside gene matches: 8. The CDR3 is 15 amino acids. CDR1 SGHVS and CDR2 FQNEAQ come from the germline V gene. The CDR3 sequence is CASSTEGALSYEQYF. For the CDR3, the DNA is TGTGCCAGCAGCACCGAGGGGGCCCTGTCCTACGAGCAGTACTTC.

This clone was detected many times. The chain has TRBV24-1 and TRBJ2-5; D not resolved. V gave up 1 base and J gave up 4 bases, with 12 bases separating them. Germline V gene data show CDR1 as KGHDR and CDR2 as SFDVKD. The CDR3 is 15 amino acids. The CDR3 reads CATSDFTRTGETQYF. CDR3 sequence (DNA): TGTGCCACCAGTGATTTCACAAGGACGGGAGAGACCCAGTACTTC.

The CDR3 loop is CSMTGVRYTEAFF. The CDR3 DNA reads as TGCAGCATGACAGGGGTTCGGTACACTGAAGCTTTCTTT. The V call is TRBV29-1, the J call TRBJ1-1; TRBD1 aligns across 8 bases. The CDR3 has 13 residues. The germline gives CDR1 SQVTM, CDR2 ANQGSEA. The J segment lost 3 bases and the V segment lost 8 bases, leaving 8 bases of the junction unmatched.

Regarding this clone: A read error may explain this, as a much larger clone is one base away. The gene calls are TRBV10-3 and TRBJ2-7; D gene unclear. Trimming stripped 5 bases from V and 4 bases from J, with 21 bases between. This CDR3 has 16 amino acids. Germline-derived CDR1 and CDR2 are ENHRY and SYGVKD. DNA for the CDR3: TGTGCCATCAGTCAGGTCAGCGTGAGTACCCCGTACGAGCAGTACTTC. Its translation is CAISQVSVSTPYEQYF.

This clone came up many times. The genes are TRBV24-1 and TRBJ2-2, with 7 bases that match TRBD2. The CDR3 has 16 residues. The ends lost 2 bases at V and 6 bases at J; junction bases unmatched: 8. Germline CDR1 is KGHDR and CDR2 is SFDVKD. CDR3 amino acids: CATSDSSLGRAGELFF. In nucleotides, the CDR3 is TGTGCCACCAGTGATTCGAGTTTAGGGAGGGCCGGGGAGCTGTTTTTT.

This clone is classed as medium-sized. The rearrangement links TRBV6-5 to TRBJ2-7; TRBD2 might be the D (5 bases). V gave up 0 bases and J gave up 3 bases, with 15 bases separating them. This CDR3 spans 16 amino acids. Germline lookup yields CDR1 MNHEY and CDR2 SVGAGI. As DNA, the CDR3 is TGTGCCAGCAGTTACTCGATGGTGGGAGTTGTCTACGAGCAGTACTTC. It translates to CASSYSMVGVVYEQYF.

The genes are TRBV20-1 and TRBJ1-2, with D maybe TRBD1 (5 bases). This CDR3 has 14 residues. Trimming took off 4 bases at V and 8 bases at J, with 20 bases between the two ends. Germline CDR1 reads DFQATT; CDR2 reads SNEGSKA (reference sequence). The CDR3, as DNA: TGCAGTGCTAACCGGGACCAGATCGAGAAGGGCTACACCTTC. Translating it yields CSANRDQIEKGYTF.

This clone was recorded many times. The chain couples TRBV7-9 to TRBJ1-4, with TRBD1 as a possible D gene (6 bases). The V and J ends lost 1 base and 6 bases respectively, with 12 bases between them. The CDR3 totals 15 residues. In germline, CDR1 is SEHNR, CDR2 FQNEAQ (reference sequence). CDR3 in DNA: TGTGCCAGCAGCTTAGATGGGGGCGCGTATGAAAAACTGTTTTTT. It codes for CASSLDGGAYEKLFF.

The chain has TRBV11-2 and TRBJ2-3; 9 bases match TRBD2. After removal of 1 base from V and 1 base from J, the junction contained 9 bases not matched to a gene. CDR3 length: 18 residues. CDR1 SGHAT and CDR2 FQNNGV come from the germline V gene. The CDR3 loop reads CASSLVANSGRGTDTQYF. CDR3 coding DNA: TGTGCCAGCAGCTTAGTAGCCAATAGCGGGAGAGGCACAGATACGCAGTATTTT.

This clone occurred many times. The sample contains more than one DNA sequence encoding this CDR3. The V gene is TRBV13, the J gene TRBJ2-3; D is ambiguous. V was shortened by 5 bases and J by 6 bases, with 15 bases between the two germline ends. Germline loops: CDR1 PRHDT, CDR2 FYEKMQ (reference sequence). This CDR3 is built from 14 residues. The chain's CDR3 is CASSPDWNQDTQYF. The CDR3 DNA follows: TGTGCCAGCAGCCCGGATTGGAACCAGGATACGCAGTATTTT.

This clone was counted at least ten times. This chain uses TRBV7-2 with TRBJ2-1; D is uncertain. Germline V gene lookup returns CDR1 SGHTA and CDR2 FQGNSA. This CDR3 has 13 residues. V was cut by 0 bases and J by 5 bases, with 5 bases left in between. The CDR3 loop reads CASSLASNNEQFF. DNA of the CDR3: TGTGCCAGCAGCTTAGCAAGTAACAATGAGCAGTTCTTC.

The chain uses TRBV15 and TRBJ2-1; D is ambiguous. Germline CDR1 and CDR2: LNHNV and YYDKDF (reference sequence). Trimming took 4 bases from V and 1 from J, leaving 11 bases between them. The CDR3 runs to 15 residues. The CDR3 DNA sequence: TGTGCCACCAGCAAAGGACGGTATTCCTACAATGAGCAGTTCTTC. Translation: CATSKGRYSYNEQFF.

A few counts support this clone. V is TRBV28 and J is TRBJ2-7; D may be TRBD1 (6 bases). Germline CDR1 is MDHEN and CDR2 is SYDVKM. CDR3 size: 12 residues. Trimming cost V 4 bases and J 6 bases, with 10 bases left between them. CDR3 nucleotide sequence: TGTGCCAGCAGTTCATCCAGGGGCGAGCAGTACTTC. Translated, it gives CASSSSRGEQYF.

There are many counts of this clone. This chain joins TRBV9 and TRBJ2-3; D may be TRBD1 or TRBD2 (5 bases each). Germline values: CDR1 SGDLS, CDR2 YYNGEE. The germline V and J ends were trimmed by 3 bases and 2 bases, with 16 bases remaining between them. This CDR3 has 16 residues. The CDR3 loop is CASSDNPGTFTDTQYF. The CDR3 coding sequence is TGTGCCAGCAGCGACAACCCCGGGACCTTCACAGATACGCAGTATTTT. The variable domain in full, completed from reference TRBV9 and TRBJ2-3, reads DSGVTQTPKHLITATGQRVTLRCSPRSGDLSVYWYQQSLDQGLQFLIQYYNGEERAKGNILERFSAQQFPDLHSELNLSSLELGDSALYFCASSDNPGTFTDTQYFGPGTRLTVL.

This clone was seen many times. This may come from a read error, since a much larger clone is one base off. The CDR3 here is CASSLFGSGGSEQFF. DNA of the CDR3: TGTGCCAGCAGTTTGTTTGGGAGTGGTGGCAGTGAGCAGTTCTTC. The V and J genes are TRBV12-3 or TRBV12-4 and TRBJ2-1; the D gene is possibly TRBD2 (5 bases). The CDR3 covers 15 residues. V gave up 3 bases and J gave up 9 bases, with 18 bases separating them.

The table lists this clone with a few counts. The chain couples TRBV28 to TRBJ1-2, with 7 bases lining up with TRBD1. From germline, CDR1 is MDHEN and CDR2 SYDVKM. CDR3 length: 14 amino acids. The ends lost 5 bases at V and 4 bases at J; junction bases unmatched: 7. The CDR3 sequence is CASSPDRATYGYTF. In DNA form, the CDR3 reads TGTGCCAGCAGTCCCGACAGGGCCACCTATGGCTACACCTTC.

With regard to this clone: Mismatch with germline at one junction end may stem from a read error. The CDR3 is CATSTSGGWETEYF. The CDR3 DNA sequence: TGTGCCACTTCGACTAGCGGGGGCTGGGAGACCGAGTACTTC. The gene calls are TRBV19 and TRBJ2-5; TRBD2 matches at 12 bases. The CDR3 loop spans 14 amino acids. Looked up from germline, CDR1 is LNHDA and CDR2 is SQIVND (reference sequence).

The rearrangement uses TRBV6-1 and TRBJ2-4; D ambiguous. V shed 4 bases and J shed 1 base, with 14 bases lying between them. The CDR3 is 16 amino acids. Per the germline V gene, CDR1 is MNHNS and CDR2 is SASEGT. The DNA of the CDR3 is TGTGCCAGCAGTGTTACGAGACCCTCGGCCAAAAACATTCAGTACTTC. Amino acids: CASSVTRPSAKNIQYF.